This is a list of T cell receptor beta chains from one sample in a study of memory CD8 T cells in hepatitis C reinfection. The data were produced by immunoSEQ multiplex PCR, yet TCRdb's version contains in-frame clones alone and is incomplete. This sample has just over 50,000 clones, with approximately 89% found just once. Sequenced input: naive CD8+ T cells sorted from blood. The receptors stem from a man younger than 35 with hepatitis C virus infection. Each CDR3 is given with its conserved first and last residue. A D gene is named only where the DNA matches it firmly. Where a row states a size, it is once, few, many or the class of an expanded clone; other rows omit it.

j_call,d_call,v_call,clone_size,cdr3_nt,cdr3_aa
TRBJ2-7,TRBD2,TRBV28,.,TGTGCCAGCAGTTCCGTGCGACTAGCGGGTCTAAGCTCCTACGAGCAGTACTTC,CASSSVRLAGLSSYEQYF
TRBJ2-1,.,TRBV5-1,once,TGCGCCAGCAGCTCAGGGATCGCGCTCTACAATGAGCAGTTCTTC,CASSSGIALYNEQFF
TRBJ2-1,TRBD2,TRBV5-4,.,TGTGCCAGCAGCCCCGGGGCTAGCGGGATTGATGAGCAGTTCTTC,CASSPGASGIDEQFF
TRBJ2-7,.,TRBV6-1,.,TGTGCCAGCAGTGAAGTCAGAAACTACGAGCAGTACTTC,CASSEVRNYEQYF
TRBJ2-7,TRBD1,TRBV28,.,TGTGCCACTCGGGACAGGGCTTACTACGAGCAGTACTTC,CATRDRAYYEQYF
TRBJ2-1,TRBD1,TRBV6-6,few,TGTGCCAGCAGTACAGGGGCACTACATAATGAGCAGTTCTTC,CASSTGALHNEQFF
TRBJ1-2,.,TRBV6-5,.,TGTGCCAGCAGGCGCAGGGGTGCTTTCTATGGCTACACCTTC,CASRRRGAFYGYTF
TRBJ2-1,.,TRBV9,.,TGTGCCAGCAGCGTAGGGGGGGACGCCTACAATGAGCAGTTCTTC,CASSVGGDAYNEQFF
TRBJ2-1,.,TRBV5-4,.,TGTGCCAGCAGCCCCCCTAGCGCCAATGAGCAGTTCTTC,CASSPPSANEQFF
TRBJ1-1,.,TRBV6-5,.,TGTGCCAGCGCCGGGGGGATCGGGTCTGAAGCTTTCTTT,CASAGGIGSEAFF
TRBJ2-1,TRBD2,TRBV5-6,.,TGTGCCAGCAGCGGGGGACTAGCGGGGTACAATGAGCAGTTCTTC,CASSGGLAGYNEQFF
TRBJ2-1,.,TRBV6-1,.,TGTGCCAGCAGCCCAGGGGAGTACAATGAGCAGTTCTTC,CASSPGEYNEQFF
TRBJ2-2,.,TRBV6-6,few,TGTGCCAGCAGTTACTTCGACAGTAACACCGGGGAGCTGTTTTTT,CASSYFDSNTGELFF
TRBJ1-6,TRBD1,TRBV19,.,TGTGCCAGTAGGGAGCCGGGACAGGGGAGAGATAATTCCCCCCTCCACTTT,CASREPGQGRDNSPLHF
TRBJ2-1,.,TRBV28,.,TGTGCCAGCAGTTTAGGAGGACAGATTGCCCCCCTTCAATTGGATGAGCAGTTCTTC,CASSLGGQIAPLQLDEQFF
TRBJ2-1,TRBD1,TRBV11-2,.,TGTGCCAGCGGCCAGGGGGCCAATGAGCAGTTCTTC,CASGQGANEQFF
TRBJ2-1,TRBD2,TRBV5-4,.,TGTGCCAGCAGCGGGCTAGCGGGGGTATTTCTGGGTGAGCAGTTCTTC,CASSGLAGVFLGEQFF
TRBJ2-3,.,TRBV30,once,TGTGCCTGGAGAAGGGACACCAGCACAGATACGCAGTATTTT,CAWRRDTSTDTQYF
TRBJ2-7,TRBD2,TRBV10-2,.,TGCGCCAGCAGTGTGACTAGCGGGACTCCTAGCTACGAGCAGTACTTC,CASSVTSGTPSYEQYF
TRBJ2-7,TRBD1,TRBV19,.,TGTGCCAGTAGTATGACAGGGCGCGAGCAGTACTTC,CASSMTGREQYF
TRBJ2-5,.,TRBV5-6,.,TGTGCCAGCAGCCTAGACAGGCAGCACCAAGAGACCCAGTACTTC,CASSLDRQHQETQYF
TRBJ2-5,.,TRBV5-6,.,TGTGCCAGCAGCTTGAGTCGGTGGGCAGGGGAGGAGACCCAGTACTTC,CASSLSRWAGEETQYF
TRBJ1-3,.,TRBV5-1,.,TGCGCCAGCAGCCCTGGGTCTAGCTCTGGAAACACCATATATTTT,CASSPGSSSGNTIYF
TRBJ2-1,TRBD1,TRBV27,.,TGTGCCAGCAGTTTACATCCGGGACAGCTTCTCTTCGATGAGCAGTTCTTC,CASSLHPGQLLFDEQFF
TRBJ2-2,TRBD2,TRBV6-5,.,TGTGCCAGCAGTTACGGGGAGGGCACCGGGGAGCTGTTTTTT,CASSYGEGTGELFF
TRBJ2-7,.,TRBV29-1,.,TGCAGCGTTGACAGGGGGGACTCCTACGAGCAGTACTTC,CSVDRGDSYEQYF
TRBJ2-5,TRBD2,TRBV5-4,.,TGTGCCAGCACCCCCCCGGCTAGCGGGGGTGAAGAGACCCAGTACTTC,CASTPPASGGEETQYF
TRBJ2-2,.,TRBV6-4,.,TGTGCCAGCAAGGGGAACGGGGAGCTGTTTTTT,CASKGNGELFF
TRBJ2-1,TRBD1,TRBV5-8,.,TGTGCCAGCAGCTTTTATAGGACAGGGGGCGAGCAGTTCTTC,CASSFYRTGGEQFF
TRBJ1-2,TRBD1,TRBV4-1,few,TGCGCCAGCAGCCAAGAGCCTCGGACAGGGGGTATGAATGGCTACACCTTC,CASSQEPRTGGMNGYTF
TRBJ2-1,TRBD2,TRBV28,.,TGTGCCAGCAGTGAGCGGGAGGGCCTTCATGAGCAGTTCTTC,CASSEREGLHEQFF
TRBJ2-3,.,TRBV6-4,.,TGTGCCAGCAGTGGCGGGAGCACAGATACGCAGTATTTT,CASSGGSTDTQYF
TRBJ1-1,TRBD1,TRBV19,.,TGTGCCAGTAGTATAGATGGAGGGGGCAGCGGCACTGAAGCTTTCTTT,CASSIDGGGSGTEAFF
TRBJ2-1,.,TRBV27,.,TGTGCCAGCAGTTTAGGCCCGGACTCTAGGGGGAACTACAATGAGCAGTTCTTC,CASSLGPDSRGNYNEQFF
TRBJ2-6,.,TRBV6-5,.,TGTGCCAGCAGTTACGACGACACTGGGGCCAACGTCCTGACTTTC,CASSYDDTGANVLTF
TRBJ1-3,.,TRBV5-1,once,TGCGCCAGCAGCTTGGCCCACGGGGTTGGAAACACCATATATTTT,CASSLAHGVGNTIYF
TRBJ2-1,TRBD2,TRBV6-5,.,TGTGCCAGCAGTTCCGTAGCGGGGGTCTCCTACAATGAGCAGTTCTTC,CASSSVAGVSYNEQFF
TRBJ2-7,TRBD1,TRBV6-1,.,TGTGCCAGCAGCCAGGAGGGACAGGGTTCCTACGAGCAGTACTTC,CASSQEGQGSYEQYF
TRBJ2-1,.,TRBV30,.,TGTGCCTGGAGTCGGGGTGAGGGGGGGCTTTGGGATGATGAGCAGTTCTTC,CAWSRGEGGLWDDEQFF
TRBJ2-7,.,TRBV27,.,TGTGCCAGCAGTTTAAGCATAATAAGCGAGCAGTACTTC,CASSLSIISEQYF
TRBJ2-1,.,TRBV14,.,TGTGCCAGCAGCCTAGCGGACTACAATGAGCAGTTCTTC,CASSLADYNEQFF
TRBJ2-1,.,TRBV28,.,TGTGCCAGCAGTTTCCGAGGGAGCTCCTACAATGAGCAGTTCTTC,CASSFRGSSYNEQFF
TRBJ2-5,.,TRBV13,.,TGTGCCAGCAGCCCGAGCGGACAAGAGACCCAGTACTTC,CASSPSGQETQYF
TRBJ2-7,.,TRBV5-4,.,TGTGCCAGCAGCTTGGAACCGGGTCACTACGAGCAGTACTTC,CASSLEPGHYEQYF
TRBJ2-3,TRBD1,TRBV7-9,.,TGTGCCAGCAGCTTAGGACCGGGACAGGGGACAGATACGCAGTATTTT,CASSLGPGQGTDTQYF
TRBJ1-1,TRBD1,TRBV19,.,TGTGCCAGTAATGCAGGGGGAAAGACTGAAGCTTTCTTT,CASNAGGKTEAFF
TRBJ2-7,TRBD2,TRBV4-1,.,TGCGCCAGCAGCCAACTAGCGGGAGGTTCCCCGTCCTACGAGCAGTACTTC,CASSQLAGGSPSYEQYF
TRBJ1-6,.,TRBV5-1,.,TGCGCCAGCAGCTTGCAAGGGGATAATTCACCCTTCCACTTT,CASSLQGDNSPFHF
TRBJ2-1,.,TRBV29-1,.,TGCAGCATATGGCTAAGGGGAAGAAACAATGAGCAGTTCTTC,CSIWLRGRNNEQFF
TRBJ2-1,.,TRBV11-2,.,TGTGCCAGCACAGCGAGCGTAGACTACAATGAGCAGTTCTTC,CASTASVDYNEQFF
TRBJ2-1,.,TRBV28,once,TGTGCCAGCAGTTTAGGGTTAGCCTTGAGCTCCTACAATGAGCAGTTCTTC,CASSLGLALSSYNEQFF
TRBJ1-6,.,TRBV2,.,TGTGCCAGCACCGACGGGAACTCCTATAATTCACCCCTCCACTTT,CASTDGNSYNSPLHF
TRBJ2-1,.,TRBV7-2,.,TGTGCCAGCACCATGCGGGACTACAATGAGCAGTTCTTC,CASTMRDYNEQFF
TRBJ1-1,TRBD1,TRBV10-3,.,TGTGCCATCAGTGAGTCGGGACAGGGGGACTCTGAAGCTTTCTTT,CAISESGQGDSEAFF
TRBJ2-7,TRBD2,TRBV28,.,TGTGCCAGCAGTTTTAGCGGGGGTTTCTACGAGCAGTACTTC,CASSFSGGFYEQYF
TRBJ2-2,TRBD1,TRBV2,.,TGTGCCAGCAGGGGCCAGGGGGCCACCGGGGAGCTGTTTTTT,CASRGQGATGELFF